The sequence of this T cell receptor beta chain was determined in a study of shared clonotypes between healthy human individuals. Broader study findings: Larger estimated richness was generally recorded for naive subsets relative to memory subsets. The sole specimen, blood, was sampled, and tissue repertoires likely differ.

An even split of each subset's genomic DNA across several immunoSEQ plates was performed. Using immunoSEQ multiplex PCR, the repertoire was profiled, and TCRdb retains in-frame clones only, with some absent. Of approximately 2.5 million clones in the sample, roughly 93% were seen once. There are a few counts of this clone. The antigen remains undetermined. The V end was cut by 2 bases, the J end by 3 bases, with 7 bases between. CDR1 and CDR2 from the germline V gene are LGHNT and FRNRAP. This CDR3 has 13 residues. The origin of this receptor is a man between 18 and 35 years old in good health. Some clones in this sample may be carry-over from other donors' samples. The source material was naive CD4+ T cells from PBMCs. Regarding subset: CD45RA+ positively selected. The chain couples TRBV12-5 to TRBJ1-1, with D unresolved. The CDR3, as DNA: TGTGCTAGTGGTTTGATCGGGGACACTGAAGCTTTCTTT. Its protein product is CASGLIGDTEAFF.